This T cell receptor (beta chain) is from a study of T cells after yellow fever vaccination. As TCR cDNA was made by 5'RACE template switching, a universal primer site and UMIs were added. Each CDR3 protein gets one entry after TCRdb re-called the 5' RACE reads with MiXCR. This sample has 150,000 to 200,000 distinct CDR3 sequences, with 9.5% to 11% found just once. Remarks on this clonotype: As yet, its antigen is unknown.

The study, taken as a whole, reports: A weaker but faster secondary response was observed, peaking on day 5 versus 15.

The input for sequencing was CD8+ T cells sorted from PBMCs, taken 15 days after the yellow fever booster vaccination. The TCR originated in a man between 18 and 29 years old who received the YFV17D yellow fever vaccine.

For the CDR3, the DNA is TGTGCCAGTAGTATCCGGGGGCTCGATGGCTACACCTTC. Translating gives CASSIRGLDGYTF. The chain uses TRBV19 and TRBJ1-2, with D possibly TRBD1 on 6 matching bases. CDR1 is LNHDA and CDR2 is SQIVND in the germline V gene (reference sequence). The CDR3 is 13 residues long. V was cut by 3 bases and J by 6 bases, with 11 bases left in between.